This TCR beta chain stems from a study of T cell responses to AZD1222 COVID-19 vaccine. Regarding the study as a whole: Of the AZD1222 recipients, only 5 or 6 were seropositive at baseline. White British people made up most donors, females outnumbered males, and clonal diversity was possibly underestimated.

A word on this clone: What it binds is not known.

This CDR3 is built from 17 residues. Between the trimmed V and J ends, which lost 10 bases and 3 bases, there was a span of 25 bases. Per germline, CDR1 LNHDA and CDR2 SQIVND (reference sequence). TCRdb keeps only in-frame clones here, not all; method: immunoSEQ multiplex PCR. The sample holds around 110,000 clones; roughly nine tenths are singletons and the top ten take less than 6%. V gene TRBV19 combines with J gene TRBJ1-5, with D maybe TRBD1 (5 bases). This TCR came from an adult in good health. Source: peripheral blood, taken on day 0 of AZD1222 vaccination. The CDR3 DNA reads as TGTGCCACCCGTAAGGCCGGAAGCAGGGCTATCAATCAGCCCCAGCATTTT. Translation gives CATRKAGSRAINQPQHF.